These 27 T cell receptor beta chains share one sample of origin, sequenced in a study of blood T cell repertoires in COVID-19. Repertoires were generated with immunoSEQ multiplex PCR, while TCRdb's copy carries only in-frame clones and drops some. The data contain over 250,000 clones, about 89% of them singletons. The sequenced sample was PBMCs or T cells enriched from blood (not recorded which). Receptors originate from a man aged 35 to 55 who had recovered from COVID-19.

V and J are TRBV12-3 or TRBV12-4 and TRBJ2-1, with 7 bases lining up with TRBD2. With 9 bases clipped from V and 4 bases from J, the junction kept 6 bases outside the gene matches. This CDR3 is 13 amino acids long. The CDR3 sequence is CASSGLEYNEQFF. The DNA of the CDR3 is TGTGCCAGTTCAGGACTAGAGTACAATGAGCAGTTCTTC.

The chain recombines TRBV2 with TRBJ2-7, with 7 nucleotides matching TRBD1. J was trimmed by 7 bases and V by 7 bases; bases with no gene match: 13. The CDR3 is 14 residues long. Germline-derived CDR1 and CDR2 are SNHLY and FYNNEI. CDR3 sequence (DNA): TGTGCCAGCAATGGTGAGGGGGCAGGACGAGAGCAGTACTTC. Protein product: CASNGEGAGREQYF.

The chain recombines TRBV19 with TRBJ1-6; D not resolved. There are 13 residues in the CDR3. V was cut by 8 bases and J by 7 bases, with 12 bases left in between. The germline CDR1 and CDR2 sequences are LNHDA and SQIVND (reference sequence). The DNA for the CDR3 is TGTGCCAGTTCAAGGAGTCTCAATTCACCCCTCCACTTT. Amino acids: CASSRSLNSPLHF.

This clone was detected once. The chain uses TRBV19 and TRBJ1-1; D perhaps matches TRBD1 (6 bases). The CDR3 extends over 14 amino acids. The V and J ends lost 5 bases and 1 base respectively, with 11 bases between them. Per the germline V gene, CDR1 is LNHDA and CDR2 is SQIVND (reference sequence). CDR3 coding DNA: TGTGCCAGTAGTCCACAGGGTTGGAACACTGAAGCTTTCTTT. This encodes CASSPQGWNTEAFF.

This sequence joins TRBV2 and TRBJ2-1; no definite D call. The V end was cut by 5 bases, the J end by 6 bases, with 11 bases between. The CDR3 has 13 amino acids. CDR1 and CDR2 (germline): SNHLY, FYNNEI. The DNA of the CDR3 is TGTGCCAGCAGTCGAACAGAGATCAATGAGCAGTTCTTC. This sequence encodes CASSRTEINEQFF. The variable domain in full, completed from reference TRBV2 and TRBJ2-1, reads EPEVTQTPSHQVTQMGQEVILRCVPISNHLYFYWYRQILGQKVEFLVSFYNNEISEKSEIFDDQFSVERPDGSNFTLKIRSTKLEDSAMYFCASSRTEINEQFFGPGTRLTVL.

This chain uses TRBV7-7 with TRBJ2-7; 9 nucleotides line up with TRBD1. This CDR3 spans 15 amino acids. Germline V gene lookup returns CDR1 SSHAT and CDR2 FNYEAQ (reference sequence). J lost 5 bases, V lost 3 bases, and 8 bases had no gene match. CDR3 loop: CASSFSPGQGNEQYF. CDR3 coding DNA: TGTGCCAGCAGCTTCTCTCCGGGACAGGGTAACGAGCAGTACTTC.

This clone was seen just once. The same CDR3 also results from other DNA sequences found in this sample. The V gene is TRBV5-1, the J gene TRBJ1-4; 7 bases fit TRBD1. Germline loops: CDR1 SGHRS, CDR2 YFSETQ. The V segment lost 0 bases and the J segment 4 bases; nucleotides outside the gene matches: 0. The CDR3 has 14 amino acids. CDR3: CASSLGDSNEKLFF. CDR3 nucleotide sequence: TGCGCCAGCAGCTTGGGGGACAGTAATGAAAAACTGTTTTTT.

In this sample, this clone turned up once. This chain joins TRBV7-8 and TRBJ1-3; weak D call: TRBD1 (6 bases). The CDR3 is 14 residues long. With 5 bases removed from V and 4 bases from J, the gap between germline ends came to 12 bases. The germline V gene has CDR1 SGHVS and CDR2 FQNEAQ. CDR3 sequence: CASSGTSLGNTIYF. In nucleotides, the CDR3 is TGTGCCAGCAGCGGGACATCTCTGGGAAACACCATATATTTT.

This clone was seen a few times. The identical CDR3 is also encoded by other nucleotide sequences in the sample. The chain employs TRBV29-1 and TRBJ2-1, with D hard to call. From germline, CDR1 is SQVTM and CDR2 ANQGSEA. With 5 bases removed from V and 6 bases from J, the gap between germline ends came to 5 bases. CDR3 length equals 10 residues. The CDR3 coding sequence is TGCAGCGTTTCAGGCAATGAGCAGTTCTTC. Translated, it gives CSVSGNEQFF.

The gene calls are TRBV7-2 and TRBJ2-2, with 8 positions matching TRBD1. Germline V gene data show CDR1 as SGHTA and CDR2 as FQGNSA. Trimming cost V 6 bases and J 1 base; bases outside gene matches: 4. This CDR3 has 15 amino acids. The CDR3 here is CASRRDRRNTGELFF. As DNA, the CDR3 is TGTGCCAGCAGACGGGACAGGAGGAACACCGGGGAGCTGTTTTTT.

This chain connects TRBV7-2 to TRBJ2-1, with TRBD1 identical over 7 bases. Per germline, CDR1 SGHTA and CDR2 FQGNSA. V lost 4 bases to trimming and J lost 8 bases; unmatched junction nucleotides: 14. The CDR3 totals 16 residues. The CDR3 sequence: CASSSPRDSFFYEQFF. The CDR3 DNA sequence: TGTGCCAGCAGCTCCCCCCGGGACAGTTTTTTTTATGAGCAGTTCTTC.

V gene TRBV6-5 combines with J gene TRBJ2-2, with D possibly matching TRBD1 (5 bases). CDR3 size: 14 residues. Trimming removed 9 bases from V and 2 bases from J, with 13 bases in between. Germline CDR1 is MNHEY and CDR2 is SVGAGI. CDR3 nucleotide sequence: TGTGCCAGACGACAGTTAGTAAACACCGGGGAGCTGTTTTTT. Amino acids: CARRQLVNTGELFF.

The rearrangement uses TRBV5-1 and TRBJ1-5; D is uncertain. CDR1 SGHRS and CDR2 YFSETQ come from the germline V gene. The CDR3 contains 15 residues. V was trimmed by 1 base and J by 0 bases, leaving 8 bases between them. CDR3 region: CASSLFGDSNQPQHF. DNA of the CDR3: TGCGCCAGCAGCTTGTTCGGAGATAGCAATCAGCCCCAGCATTTT.

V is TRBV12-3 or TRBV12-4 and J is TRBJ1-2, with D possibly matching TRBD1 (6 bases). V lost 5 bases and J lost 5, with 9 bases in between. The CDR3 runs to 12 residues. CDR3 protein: CASSRGQYGYTF. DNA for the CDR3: TGTGCCAGCAGTAGGGGACAATATGGCTACACCTTC.

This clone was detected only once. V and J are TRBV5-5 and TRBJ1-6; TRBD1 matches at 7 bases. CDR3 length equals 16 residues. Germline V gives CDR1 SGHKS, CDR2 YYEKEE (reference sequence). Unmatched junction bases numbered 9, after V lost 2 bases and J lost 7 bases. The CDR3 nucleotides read TGTGCCAGCAGCTTACGAACAGGGGTTGTGAATTCACCCCTCCACTTT. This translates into CASSLRTGVVNSPLHF.

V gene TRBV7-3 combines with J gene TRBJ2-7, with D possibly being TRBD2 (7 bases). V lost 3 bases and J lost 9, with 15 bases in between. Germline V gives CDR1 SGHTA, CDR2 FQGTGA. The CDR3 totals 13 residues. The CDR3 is CASSLSGAGAQYF. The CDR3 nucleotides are TGTGCCAGCAGCTTGTCGGGGGCGGGAGCGCAGTACTTC.

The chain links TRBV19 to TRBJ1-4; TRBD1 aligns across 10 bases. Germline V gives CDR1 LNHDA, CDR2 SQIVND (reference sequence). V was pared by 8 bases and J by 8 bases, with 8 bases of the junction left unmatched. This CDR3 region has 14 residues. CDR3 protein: CASGDRGRKEKLFF. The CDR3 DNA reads TGTGCCAGTGGCGACAGGGGGCGGAAGGAAAAACTGTTTTTT.

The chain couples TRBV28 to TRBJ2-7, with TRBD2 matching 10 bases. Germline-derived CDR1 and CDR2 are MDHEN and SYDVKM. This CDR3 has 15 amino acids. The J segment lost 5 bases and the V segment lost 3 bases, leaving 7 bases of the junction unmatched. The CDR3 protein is CASSFRLAGANEQYF. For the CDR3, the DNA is TGTGCCAGCAGTTTTCGTCTAGCGGGAGCGAACGAGCAGTACTTC.

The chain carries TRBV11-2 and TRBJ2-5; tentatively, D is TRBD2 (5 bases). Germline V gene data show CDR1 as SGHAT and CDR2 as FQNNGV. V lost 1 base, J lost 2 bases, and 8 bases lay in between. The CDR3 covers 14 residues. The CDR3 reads CASSLVRGQETQYF. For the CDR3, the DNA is TGTGCCAGCAGCTTAGTTCGGGGACAAGAGACCCAGTACTTC.

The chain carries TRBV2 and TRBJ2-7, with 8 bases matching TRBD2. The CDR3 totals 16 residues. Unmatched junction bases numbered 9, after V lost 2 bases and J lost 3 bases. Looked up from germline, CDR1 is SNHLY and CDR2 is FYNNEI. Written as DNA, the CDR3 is TGTGCCAGCAGTGAATTCGTCGGCGGGGGGAGCTACGAGCAGTACTTC. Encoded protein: CASSEFVGGGSYEQYF.

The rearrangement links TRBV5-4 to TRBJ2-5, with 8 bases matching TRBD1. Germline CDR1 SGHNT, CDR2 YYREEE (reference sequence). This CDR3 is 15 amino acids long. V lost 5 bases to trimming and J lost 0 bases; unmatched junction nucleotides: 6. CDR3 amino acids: CASSGTGDYQETQYF. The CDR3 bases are TGTGCCAGCAGTGGGACAGGCGATTACCAAGAGACCCAGTACTTC. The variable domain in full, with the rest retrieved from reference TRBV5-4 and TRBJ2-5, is ETGVTQSPTHLIKTRGQQVTLRCSSQSGHNTVSWYQQALGQGPQFIFQYYREEENGRGNFPPRFSGLQFPNYSSELNVNALELDDSALYLCASSGTGDYQETQYFGPGTRLLVL.

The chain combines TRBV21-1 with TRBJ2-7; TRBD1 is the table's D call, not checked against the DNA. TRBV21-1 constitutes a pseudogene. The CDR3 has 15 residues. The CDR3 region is CASSLAAPGDYEQYF. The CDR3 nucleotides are TGTGCCAGCAGCCTGGCAGCCCCAGGGGACTACGAGCAGTACTTC.

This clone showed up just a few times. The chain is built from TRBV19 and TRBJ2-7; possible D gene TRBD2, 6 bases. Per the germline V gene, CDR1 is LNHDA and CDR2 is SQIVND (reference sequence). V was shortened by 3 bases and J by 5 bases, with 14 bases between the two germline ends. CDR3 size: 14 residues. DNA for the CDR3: TGTGCCAGTAGTATGGGCCGGGAGATCGACGAGCAGTACTTC. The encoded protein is CASSMGREIDEQYF.

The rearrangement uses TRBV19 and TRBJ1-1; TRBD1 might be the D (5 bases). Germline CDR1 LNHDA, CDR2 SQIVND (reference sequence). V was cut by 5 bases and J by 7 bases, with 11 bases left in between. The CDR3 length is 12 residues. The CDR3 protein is CASSLQENEAFF. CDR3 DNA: TGTGCCAGTAGTTTACAGGAGAATGAAGCTTTCTTT.

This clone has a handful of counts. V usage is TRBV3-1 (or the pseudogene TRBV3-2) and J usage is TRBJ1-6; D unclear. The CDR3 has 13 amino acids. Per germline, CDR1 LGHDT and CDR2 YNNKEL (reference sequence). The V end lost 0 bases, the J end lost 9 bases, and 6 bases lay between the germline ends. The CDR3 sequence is CASSQEPVSPLHF. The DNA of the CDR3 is TGTGCCAGCAGCCAAGAACCGGTTTCACCCCTCCACTTT.

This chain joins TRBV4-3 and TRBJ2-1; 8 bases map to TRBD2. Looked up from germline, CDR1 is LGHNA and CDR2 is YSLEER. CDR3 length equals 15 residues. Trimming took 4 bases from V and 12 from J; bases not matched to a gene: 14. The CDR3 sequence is CASSPLSSGHNLQFF. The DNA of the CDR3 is TGCGCCAGCAGCCCCCTTTCTAGCGGGCACAACTTGCAGTTCTTC.

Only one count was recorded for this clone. The CDR3 region is CASPQRRATGCMNTEAFF. CDR3 nucleotides: TGTGCCAGCCCCCAACGGAGGGCTACAGGATGCATGAACACTGAAGCTTTCTTT. The chain is built from TRBV14 and TRBJ1-1; TRBD1 is a possible D gene (5 bases). This CDR3 has 18 amino acids. The V end lost 8 bases, the J end lost 0 bases, and 25 bases lay between the germline ends. Germline CDR1 and CDR2: SGHDN and FVKESK.